The 19 T cell receptor beta chains below come from one sample, sequenced in a study of blood T cells in healthy people across ages. It was with a sample-barcoded 5' primer and a J-beta primer mix that a second PCR of roughly 6 to 12 cycles was run. TCRdb redid the calling of the 5' RACE reads with MiXCR, one entry per CDR3 protein. Of more than 900,000 distinct CDR3 sequences listed, roughly 24% are singletons. This same sample was also taken into another study, of T cells of mothers and their children.

Sequencing input: blood. The receptors come from a girl aged 2 to 10 in good health.

This sequence joins TRBV6-2 or TRBV6-3 and TRBJ2-7; 10 nucleotides agree with TRBD2. V shed 10 bases, J shed 3 bases, and the junction held 6 bases outside the gene matches. Germline V gene sequence: CDR1 MNHEY, CDR2 SVGEGT. CDR3 length: 13 residues. CDR3: CATGLAENYEQYF. DNA for the CDR3: TGTGCCACCGGACTAGCGGAAAACTACGAGCAGTACTTC.

V and J are TRBV12-3 or TRBV12-4 and TRBJ2-2; TRBD2 agrees at 8 bases. The CDR3 contains 15 residues. V lost 8 bases, J lost 4 bases, and 9 bases stayed unmatched. The CDR3 sequence: CASGPGTRVTGELFF. CDR3 DNA: TGTGCCAGCGGTCCCGGGACTAGAGTCACCGGGGAGCTGTTTTTT.

This clonotype was found a few times. The chain couples TRBV10-3 to TRBJ2-5; D unclear. The CDR3 covers 14 residues. Germline V gene data show CDR1 as ENHRY and CDR2 as SYGVKD. V gave up 4 bases and J gave up 5 bases, with 14 bases separating them. CDR3 sequence: CAISGAPGAETQYF. The CDR3 coding sequence is TGTGCCATCAGTGGGGCTCCGGGTGCGGAGACCCAGTACTTC.

There are a few counts of this clonotype. The chain employs TRBV20-1 and TRBJ2-1; no reliable D call. Deletions cut 6 bases from V and 7 bases from J, with 16 bases between. Germline CDR1 DFQATT, CDR2 SNEGSKA (reference sequence). CDR3 size: 13 residues. The CDR3 sequence: CSATFSPRNEQFF. CDR3 sequence (DNA): TGCAGTGCCACCTTTAGTCCCCGAAATGAGCAGTTCTTC.

The rearrangement uses TRBV4-3 and TRBJ1-5; D unclear. Between the trimmed V and J ends, which lost 0 bases and 0 bases, there was a span of 12 bases. CDR1 and CDR2 from the germline V gene are LGHNA and YSLEER. This CDR3 region has 17 residues. CDR3: CASSQEAREDSNQPQHF. As DNA, the CDR3 is TGCGCCAGCAGCCAAGAAGCGAGAGAGGATAGCAATCAGCCCCAGCATTTT.

This chain uses TRBV4-1 with TRBJ2-5, with 7 bases matching TRBD2. Germline V gene lookup returns CDR1 MGHRA and CDR2 YSYEKL. This CDR3 has 17 residues. Unmatched junction bases numbered 13, after V lost 5 bases and J lost 1 base. The CDR3 sequence is CASSEVMAGVFQETQYF. The CDR3 DNA sequence: TGCGCCAGCAGCGAGGTGATGGCGGGAGTTTTCCAAGAGACCCAGTACTTC.

This clonotype was counted a few times. The CDR3 is CASSRRSGVGEQYF. The CDR3 nucleotides are TGTGCCAGCAGTAGAAGGTCCGGGGTGGGGGAGCAGTACTTC. The chain couples TRBV12-3 or TRBV12-4 to TRBJ2-7, with a weak D call TRBD2 (5 bases). The CDR3 is made up of 14 amino acids. The V end lost 5 bases, the J end lost 7 bases, and 18 bases lay between the germline ends.

The chain has TRBV20-1 and TRBJ2-7; TRBD2 agrees at 10 bases. The CDR3 length is 12 residues. Per the germline V gene, CDR1 is DFQATT and CDR2 is SNEGSKA (reference sequence). Trimming at V came to 3 bases and at J to 7 bases, leaving 3 bases not matched to a gene. The CDR3 sequence is CSASVLAGEQYF. For the CDR3, the DNA is TGCAGTGCTAGTGTACTAGCGGGAGAGCAGTACTTC.

The sample holds a few counts of this clonotype. The chain recombines TRBV10-2 with TRBJ2-1; unclear D gene. The V end was cut by 6 bases, the J end by 9 bases, with 12 bases between. The CDR3 runs 12 residues. The germline gives CDR1 WSHSY, CDR2 SAAADI. The CDR3 sequence: CASRGVPPEQFF. CDR3 DNA: TGCGCCAGCAGGGGCGTACCCCCTGAGCAGTTCTTC.

This chain joins TRBV6-1 and TRBJ2-1; 13 bases align to TRBD2. From germline, CDR1 is MNHNS and CDR2 SASEGT. The V and J ends lost 4 bases and 11 bases, in that order; junction bases with no gene match: 8. The CDR3 length is 15 residues. The CDR3 region is CASSARTSGSIKQFF. In DNA, the CDR3 is TGTGCCAGCAGTGCCAGGACTAGCGGGAGTATCAAGCAGTTCTTC.

The V and J genes are TRBV9 and TRBJ2-1; 7 positions agree with TRBD2. The germline V gene has CDR1 SGDLS and CDR2 YYNGEE. This CDR3 comprises 15 residues. V was pared by 0 bases and J by 5 bases, with 5 bases of the junction left unmatched. CDR3 residues: CASSVGLAVNNEQFF. DNA for the CDR3: TGTGCCAGCAGCGTAGGTCTAGCGGTAAACAATGAGCAGTTCTTC.

The J gene is TRBJ2-1, the V gene TRBV10-3, with D maybe TRBD2 (6 bases). V was cut by 3 bases and J by 12 bases, with 18 bases left in between. Germline CDR1 and CDR2: ENHRY and SYGVKD. This CDR3 contains 14 residues. CDR3 amino acids: CAISDPPLRDWQFF. For the CDR3, the DNA is TGTGCCATCAGTGACCCCCCCCTGCGGGATTGGCAGTTCTTC.

The V gene is TRBV12-3 or TRBV12-4, the J gene TRBJ2-6, with 9 positions matching TRBD2. V gave up 4 bases and J gave up 2 bases; unmatched junction bases: 3. The CDR3 is made up of 16 amino acids. The CDR3 DNA reads as TGTGCCAGCAGTTGGACTAGCGAGGCTGGGGCCAACGTCCTGACTTTC. This encodes CASSWTSEAGANVLTF.

This clonotype was counted between two and nine times. This chain uses TRBV29-1 with TRBJ2-5, with 7 bases lining up with TRBD2. The germline gives CDR1 SQVTM, CDR2 ANQGSEA. The V gene end was trimmed by 5 bases and the J gene end by 0 bases; junction bases not matched to a gene: 3. The CDR3 is 13 residues long. The CDR3 DNA reads TGCAGCGTTAGCGGGGCTTACCAAGAGACCCAGTACTTC. Protein: CSVSGAYQETQYF.

The genes are TRBV7-9 and TRBJ2-1; 7 bases map to TRBD1. The J call may be faulty, since TRBJ2-7 better matches the DNA end. The CDR3 is 13 residues long. Germline assignment: CDR1 SEHNR and CDR2 FQNEAQ (reference sequence). CDR3 protein: CASSPRDSHEQYF. For the CDR3, the DNA is TGTGCCAGCAGCCCTCGGGACAGCCACGAGCAGTACTTC.

This chain uses TRBV6-5 with TRBJ2-5, with D perhaps matching TRBD1 or TRBD2 (6 bases each). CDR3 size: 14 residues. V lost 7 bases, J lost 4 bases, and 16 bases lay in between. Germline V gene lookup returns CDR1 MNHEY and CDR2 SVGAGI. The CDR3 region has the DNA TGTGCCAGCAAAACGTACGAGGGGGGAGAGACCCAGTACTTC. This translates into CASKTYEGGETQYF.

This clonotype was picked up a small number of times. A much larger clone lies a single base off, so this may be a read error. This chain links TRBV4-1 with TRBJ1-5; D may be TRBD1 (5 bases). Looked up from germline, CDR1 is MGHRA and CDR2 is YSYEKL. There are 14 residues in the CDR3. CDR3 nucleotide sequence: TGCGCCTGCAGCCAAGATGGCGGGGCGCAGCCCCAGCATTTT. Translation gives CACSQDGGAQPQHF.

This clonotype has more than one count but fewer than ten. The chain is built from TRBV6-6 and TRBJ2-6, with a weak D call TRBD2 (6 bases). This CDR3 comprises 13 residues. Germline V gives CDR1 MNHNY, CDR2 SVGAGI (reference sequence). V lost 11 bases and J 3 bases, leaving 11 bases between the germline ends. The CDR3 bases are TGTGCCTTAGGAGGGGTTGGGGCCAACGTCCTGACTTTC. It specifies CALGGVGANVLTF.

This clonotype was seen a handful of times. V is TRBV20-1 and J is TRBJ2-7; no clear D gene. Germline loops: CDR1 DFQATT, CDR2 SNEGSKA (reference sequence). The CDR3 extends over 14 amino acids. Between the trimmed V and J ends, which lost 0 bases and 3 bases, there was a span of 12 bases. CDR3 DNA sequence: TGCAGTGCTAGAGAGGACGGAATAGGCTACGAGCAGTACTTC. Encoded protein: CSAREDGIGYEQYF.